This T cell receptor (beta chain) was identified in a study of blood T cell repertoires in COVID-19. In the study overall: Both acute and convalescent COVID-19 samples were obtained from the United States, Italy and Spain. Sources were T cells, B-cell-depleted T cells, or PBMCs; the material itself was cDNA or gDNA.

Original methodology: Amplification with reference gene primers provided the estimates of nucleated cell counts. Generated by immunoSEQ multiplex PCR, the TCRdb table keeps only in-frame clones and is missing some. The D gene and trimming were derived from the DNA, and the V and J assignments and clone size from that table. Of some 110,000 clones in the sample, about three quarters are singletons; the top ten hold around 19%. The V gene's germline CDR1 is SGHRS and CDR2 YFSETQ. Trimming took 1 base from V and 0 from J; bases not matched to a gene: 9. The CDR3 consists of 18 residues. The V gene is TRBV5-1, the J gene TRBJ2-7, with TRBD1 matching over 11 bases. The clonotype comes from a woman in her 70s with acute or convalescent COVID-19. Sequenced material: peripheral blood. The CDR3 here is CASSLQPGTGGFSYEQYF. The CDR3 DNA follows: TGCGCCAGCAGCTTGCAACCTGGGACAGGGGGTTTCTCCTACGAGCAGTACTTC.